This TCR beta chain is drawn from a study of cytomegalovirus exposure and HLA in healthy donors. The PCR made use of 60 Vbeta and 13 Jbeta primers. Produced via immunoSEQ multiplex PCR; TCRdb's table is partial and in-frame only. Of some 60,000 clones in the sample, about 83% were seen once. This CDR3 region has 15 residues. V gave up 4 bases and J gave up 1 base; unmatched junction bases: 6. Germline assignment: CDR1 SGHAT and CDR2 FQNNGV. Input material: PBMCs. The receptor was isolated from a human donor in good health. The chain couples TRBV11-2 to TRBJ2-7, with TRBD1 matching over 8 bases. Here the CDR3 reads CASSSWTGYSYEQYF. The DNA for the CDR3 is TGTGCCAGCAGCTCTTGGACAGGGTATTCCTACGAGCAGTACTTC.